Below, 27 T cell receptor beta chains from the same sample are listed, as sequenced in a study of cytomegalovirus exposure and HLA in healthy donors. The data were produced by immunoSEQ multiplex PCR, yet TCRdb's version contains in-frame clones alone and is incomplete. The sample lists under 200,000 clones, 75% to 90% seen once, with around 2% in the top ten. The source material was PBMCs. These TCRs come from a woman younger than 35 in good health and CMV-seronegative.

V usage is TRBV30 and J usage is TRBJ2-2; TRBD1 agrees at 8 bases. V lost 2 bases, J lost 5 bases, and 4 bases stayed unmatched. This CDR3 is built from 14 residues. Germline loops: CDR1 GTSNPN, CDR2 SVGIG (reference sequence). The CDR3 sequence: CAWSWDRSTGELFF. In DNA form, the CDR3 reads TGTGCCTGGAGTTGGGACAGGTCTACCGGGGAGCTGTTTTTT.

The chain combines TRBV9 with TRBJ2-5; TRBD2 might be the D (5 bases). There are 15 residues in the CDR3. Trimming took off 0 bases at V and 4 bases at J, with 13 bases between the two ends. Germline V gene data show CDR1 as SGDLS and CDR2 as YYNGEE. Written as DNA, the CDR3 is TGTGCCAGCAGCGTAGGTGGGTCGGGATCAGAGACCCAGTACTTC. Amino acids: CASSVGGSGSETQYF.

This clone has a single count. The V gene is TRBV9, the J gene TRBJ2-7, with TRBD2 matching over 13 bases. CDR1 and CDR2 from the germline V gene are SGDLS and YYNGEE. The length of the CDR3 is 18 residues. V trimming: 1 base; J trimming: 0 bases; junction bases outside the gene matches: 7. The CDR3 here is CASSVKGTSGTPSYEQYF. The CDR3 nucleotides are TGTGCCAGCAGCGTAAAAGGGACTAGCGGGACCCCCTCCTACGAGCAGTACTTC.

This chain connects TRBV7-9 to TRBJ2-1; D call uncertain. CDR3 size: 12 residues. The germline V and J ends were trimmed by 3 bases and 7 bases, with 7 bases remaining between them. Germline values: CDR1 SEHNR, CDR2 FQNEAQ (reference sequence). For the CDR3, the DNA is TGTGCCAGCAGCTTGACTGCTAATGAGCAGTTCTTC. Translated, it gives CASSLTANEQFF. Supplemented by reference TRBV7-9 and TRBJ2-1, the full variable domain reads DTGVSQNPRHKITKRGQNVTFRCDPISEHNRLYWYRQTLGQGPEFLTYFQNEAQLEKSRLLSDRFSAERPKGSFSTLEIQRTEQGDSAMYLCASSLTANEQFFGPGTRLTVL.

V usage is TRBV6-1 and J usage is TRBJ1-4; 10 nucleotides match TRBD1. The CDR3 loop spans 15 amino acids. Germline lookup yields CDR1 MNHNS and CDR2 SASEGT. J lost 8 bases, V lost 3 bases, and 6 bases had no gene match. CDR3 in amino acids: CASSDSTGGREKLFF. CDR3 sequence (DNA): TGTGCCAGCAGTGATTCGACAGGGGGCCGGGAAAAACTGTTTTTT.

The chain is built from TRBV7-2 and TRBJ2-3; D not resolved. Germline V gene lookup returns CDR1 SGHTA and CDR2 FQGNSA. This CDR3 comprises 13 residues. V lost 6 bases, J lost 2 bases, and 9 bases lay in between. CDR3 loop: CASRPRVTDTQYF. CDR3 sequence (DNA): TGTGCCAGCAGACCCCGCGTCACAGATACGCAGTATTTT.

This clone was counted once. This rearrangement joins TRBV4-3 to TRBJ2-2; possibly TRBD1 for D (6 bases). Germline loops: CDR1 LGHNA, CDR2 YSLEER. There are 15 residues in the CDR3. V was pared by 4 bases and J by 1 base, with 10 bases between. Here the CDR3 reads CASSPDRLNTGELFF. As DNA, the CDR3 is TGCGCCAGCAGCCCCGACAGGCTGAACACCGGGGAGCTGTTTTTT.

J is TRBJ2-1 and V is TRBV7-9; TRBD2 aligns across 10 bases. The V gene end was trimmed by 7 bases and the J gene end by 6 bases; junction bases not matched to a gene: 9. This CDR3 comprises 15 residues. Germline assignment: CDR1 SEHNR and CDR2 FQNEAQ (reference sequence). In nucleotides, the CDR3 is TGTGCCAGCACCTCTTGGGCTAGCGGGGGCAATGAGCAGTTCTTC. Translating gives CASTSWASGGNEQFF.

This clone is a singleton in its sample. This chain joins TRBV19 and TRBJ2-7, with 9 bases identical to TRBD1. V lost 5 bases to trimming and J lost 0 bases; unmatched junction nucleotides: 5. Germline assignment: CDR1 LNHDA and CDR2 SQIVND (reference sequence). The CDR3 has 15 residues. CDR3 DNA: TGTGCCAGTAGTGCCGGGACAGGGAACTCCTACGAGCAGTACTTC. Residues: CASSAGTGNSYEQYF.

The chain uses TRBV29-1 and TRBJ1-4, with TRBD1 matching 12 bases. V dropped 2 bases and J dropped 2; count of bases not matched to a gene: 12. The germline V gene encodes CDR1 SQVTM and CDR2 ANQGSEA. This CDR3 contains 19 residues. This chain's CDR3 is CSVEMDTGTGGGTNEKLFF. The DNA of the CDR3 is TGCAGCGTTGAAATGGACACGGGGACAGGGGGCGGTACTAATGAAAAACTGTTTTTT.

The chain uses TRBV6-6 and TRBJ1-1; unclear D gene. Trimming cost V 6 bases and J 9 bases, with 17 bases left between them. CDR1 and CDR2 from the germline V gene are MNHNY and SVGAGI (reference sequence). This CDR3 region has 13 residues. The CDR3 nucleotides read TGTGCCAGCAGACCCGGTCTCGAGTACCAAGCTTTCTTT. Its protein product is CASRPGLEYQAFF.

The rearrangement uses TRBV18 and TRBJ1-5; TRBD1 matches at 9 bases. V shed 4 bases and J 3 bases; nucleotides not matched to a gene: 4. Per germline, CDR1 KGHSH and CDR2 LQKENI. The CDR3 is made up of 15 amino acids. The CDR3 DNA sequence: TGTGCCAGCTCACGACAGGGGGGTAACAATCAGCCCCAGCATTTT. Translated: CASSRQGGNNQPQHF. The full variable domain, rest sourced from reference TRBV18 and TRBJ1-5, is NAGVMQNPRHLVRRRGQEARLRCSPMKGHSHVYWYRQLPEEGLKFMVYLQKENIIDESGMPKERFSAEFPKEGPSILRIQQVVRGDSAAYFCASSRQGGNNQPQHFGDGTRLSIL.

The chain recombines TRBV7-2 with TRBJ1-2; 7 positions agree with TRBD1. CDR1 and CDR2 (germline): SGHTA, FQGNSA. Trimming cost V 2 bases and J 6 bases; bases outside gene matches: 3. The CDR3 is 13 residues long. The CDR3 spells CASSLNRGDGYTF. In DNA form, the CDR3 reads TGTGCCAGCAGCTTAAACAGGGGAGATGGCTACACCTTC.

The V call is TRBV19, the J call TRBJ2-7; 8 nucleotides match TRBD1. There are 15 residues in the CDR3. The trim removed 3 bases at V and 0 bases at J, leaving 4 bases unmatched. CDR1 is LNHDA, CDR2 SQIVND, per germline (reference sequence). The CDR3 region is CASSITGGGSYEQYF. CDR3 nucleotide sequence: TGTGCCAGTAGTATTACAGGGGGAGGCTCCTACGAGCAGTACTTC.

This chain joins TRBV11-2 and TRBJ1-1; TRBD1 is a possible D gene (5 bases). CDR3 size: 12 residues. V lost 4 bases and J lost 10, with 13 bases in between. Germline loops: CDR1 SGHAT, CDR2 FQNNGV. The CDR3 DNA is TGTGCCAGCAGCTCCTCGACAGTCGCAGCTTTCTTT. Protein sequence: CASSSSTVAAFF.

This clone has just one count. V usage is TRBV27 and J usage is TRBJ2-1; possible D gene TRBD2, 6 bases. The CDR3 is made up of 19 amino acids. From germline, CDR1 is MNHEY and CDR2 SMNVEV (reference sequence). Trimming stripped 5 bases from V and 7 bases from J, with 30 bases between. In DNA, the CDR3 is TGTGCCAGCAGTCCCAGGACCGGACGAGTGACGGGAGCAGGAAATGAGCAGTTCTTC. Amino acid sequence: CASSPRTGRVTGAGNEQFF.

In its sample, this clone was seen once. DNA for the CDR3: TGTGCCAGCAGCTATCTAGGCCCAGATACGCAGTATTTT. Its translation is CASSYLGPDTQYF. The chain joins TRBV6-6 to TRBJ2-3, with no clear D. Per germline, CDR1 MNHNY and CDR2 SVGAGI (reference sequence). V was clipped by 6 bases and J by 4 bases, with 11 bases between them. This CDR3 comprises 13 residues.

This clone was counted a few times. The gene calls are TRBV29-1 and TRBJ1-5, with 7 bases fitting TRBD1. CDR1 and CDR2 from the germline V gene are SQVTM and ANQGSEA. The CDR3 has 13 amino acids. J gave up 1 base and V 4 bases, and 1 base lay outside the gene matches. The CDR3 region has the DNA TGCAGCGTTGTGGGACAGAGCAATCAGCCCCAGCATTTT. Amino acids: CSVVGQSNQPQHF.

The CDR3 region is CSVEDLRGRSSYEQYF. The CDR3, as DNA: TGCAGCGTTGAAGATCTAAGGGGCCGGAGCTCCTACGAGCAGTACTTC. The chain combines TRBV29-1 with TRBJ2-7; D is perhaps TRBD1 (5 bases). The CDR3 runs 16 residues. The V gene's germline CDR1 is SQVTM and CDR2 ANQGSEA. The ends were cut back, 0 bases at V and 0 bases at J, with 15 bases in the middle.

The V call is TRBV5-1, the J call TRBJ2-6; no reliable D call. V was trimmed by 3 bases and J by 4 bases, leaving 5 bases between them. Germline-derived CDR1 and CDR2 are SGHRS and YFSETQ. This CDR3 contains 13 residues. This chain's CDR3 is CASSSVGANVLTF. The CDR3 DNA reads as TGCGCCAGCAGCTCGGTCGGGGCCAACGTCCTGACTTTC.

This clone was recorded once. The CDR3 coding sequence is TGTGCCAGCAGCCTAGGCCTCAGTGAAGAGACCCAGTACTTC. It yields the protein CASSLGLSEETQYF. The V gene is TRBV7-9, the J gene TRBJ2-5; no clear D gene. The germline CDR1 and CDR2 sequences are SEHNR and FQNEAQ (reference sequence). The CDR3 is 14 residues long. V was pared by 5 bases and J by 3 bases, with 13 bases between.

V and J are TRBV30 and TRBJ1-2, with TRBD1 as a possible D gene (5 bases). Trimming removed 5 bases from V and 0 bases from J, with 10 bases in between. CDR3 length: 13 residues. From germline, CDR1 is GTSNPN and CDR2 SVGIG (reference sequence). The CDR3 DNA follows: TGTGCCTGGCGACAGACAGCTAACTATGGCTACACCTTC. It is translated as CAWRQTANYGYTF.

This sequence joins TRBV5-6 and TRBJ2-7; 10 positions agree with TRBD2. The CDR3 totals 16 residues. Germline CDR1 reads SGHDT; CDR2 reads YYEEEE. J was trimmed by 2 bases and V by 2 bases; bases with no gene match: 7. CDR3 region: CASSFLPSGGAYEQYF. CDR3 nucleotide sequence: TGTGCCAGCAGCTTCCTCCCTAGCGGGGGTGCCTACGAGCAGTACTTC.

The gene calls are TRBV4-1 and TRBJ1-4; D is unresolved. The CDR3 runs to 16 residues. The V end was cut by 4 bases, the J end by 4 bases, with 16 bases between. Germline lookup yields CDR1 MGHRA and CDR2 YSYEKL. The DNA of the CDR3 is TGCGCCAGCAGCCTCACCCCTCCCAGAAATAATGAAAAACTGTTTTTT. It specifies CASSLTPPRNNEKLFF.

This rearrangement joins TRBV2 to TRBJ2-7, with D tentatively TRBD2 (6 bases). CDR3 length: 13 amino acids. Germline V lookup: CDR1 SNHLY, CDR2 FYNNEI. Trimming took off 6 bases at V and 0 bases at J, with 9 bases between the two ends. CDR3 amino acids: CASRLGLSYEQYF. CDR3 bases: TGTGCCAGCAGGTTGGGACTCTCCTACGAGCAGTACTTC.

In its sample, this clone was seen once. The chain employs TRBV2 and TRBJ1-1; D remains unclear. The length of the CDR3 is 11 residues. V dropped 6 bases and J dropped 10 bases, with 12 bases sitting between them. Germline CDR1 and CDR2: SNHLY and FYNNEI. In nucleotides, the CDR3 is TGTGCCAGCAGCAGAGAGCGTGGAGCTTTCTTT. Amino acids: CASSRERGAFF.

This clone appeared once. The chain uses TRBV2 and TRBJ2-7; possibly TRBD1 for D (7 bases). The CDR3 is 13 residues long. V was pared by 9 bases and J by 1 base, with 13 bases between. Germline CDR1 reads SNHLY; CDR2 reads FYNNEI. The CDR3 loop reads CASTRGESYEQYF. The CDR3 nucleotides are TGTGCCAGTACCAGGGGGGAGTCCTACGAGCAGTACTTC.